This T cell receptor (beta chain) was captured by sequencing in a study of blood T cell repertoires in COVID-19. About the research overall: In each case, the material was cDNA or gDNA derived from T cells, B-cell-depleted T cells, or PBMCs.

The repertoire was sequenced with immunoSEQ multiplex PCR; TCRdb's copy has only in-frame clones and lacks some. The sample has about 410,000 clones, around 91% seen once. The CDR3 consists of 14 residues. Trimming took 5 bases from V and 5 from J; bases not matched to a gene: 7. The V gene's germline CDR1 is MGHDK and CDR2 SYGVNS. Sequencing input: peripheral blood. The TCR originated in a woman aged 40 to 49 with COVID-19, enrolled during active disease. The chain is built from TRBV25-1 and TRBJ1-2; the match to TRBD1 covers 8 bases. CDR3 sequence: CASSPRYRGYGYTF. The CDR3 nucleotides are TGTGCCAGCAGTCCCCGTTACAGGGGGTATGGCTACACCTTC.